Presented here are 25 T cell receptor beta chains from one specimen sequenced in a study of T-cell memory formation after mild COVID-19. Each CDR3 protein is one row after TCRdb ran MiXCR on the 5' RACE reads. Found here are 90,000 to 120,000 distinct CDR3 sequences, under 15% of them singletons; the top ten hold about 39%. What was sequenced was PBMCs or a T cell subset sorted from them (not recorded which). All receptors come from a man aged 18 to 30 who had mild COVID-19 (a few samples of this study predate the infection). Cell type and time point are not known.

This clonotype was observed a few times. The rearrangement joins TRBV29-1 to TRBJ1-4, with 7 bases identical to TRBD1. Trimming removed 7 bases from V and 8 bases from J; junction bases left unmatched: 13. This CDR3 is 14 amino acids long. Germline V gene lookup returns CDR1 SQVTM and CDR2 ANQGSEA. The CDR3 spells CSGSGTVESEKLFF. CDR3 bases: TGCAGCGGCTCCGGGACAGTCGAGTCGGAAAAACTGTTTTTT.

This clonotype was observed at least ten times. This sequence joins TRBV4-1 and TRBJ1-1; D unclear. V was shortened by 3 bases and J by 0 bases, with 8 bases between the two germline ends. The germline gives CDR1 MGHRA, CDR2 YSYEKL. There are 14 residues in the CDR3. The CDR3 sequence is CASSQGSLNTEAFF. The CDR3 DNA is TGCGCCAGCAGCCAGGGGTCTTTGAACACTGAAGCTTTCTTT.

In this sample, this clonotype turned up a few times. This chain's CDR3 is CASSVGGWDTGELFF. The CDR3 DNA is TGTGCCAGCAGTGTGGGGGGCTGGGACACCGGGGAGCTGTTTTTT. The V call is TRBV27, the J call TRBJ2-2; either TRBD1 or TRBD2 may fit D (6 bases each). The CDR3 runs 15 residues. Germline loops: CDR1 MNHEY, CDR2 SMNVEV (reference sequence). V shed 5 bases and J shed 3 bases, with 13 bases lying between them.

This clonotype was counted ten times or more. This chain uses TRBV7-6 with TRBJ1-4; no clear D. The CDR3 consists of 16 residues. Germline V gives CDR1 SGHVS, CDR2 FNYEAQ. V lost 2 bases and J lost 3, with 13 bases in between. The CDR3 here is CASSLWVSGANEKLFF. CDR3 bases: TGTGCCAGCAGCTTATGGGTGTCGGGAGCTAATGAAAAACTGTTTTTT.

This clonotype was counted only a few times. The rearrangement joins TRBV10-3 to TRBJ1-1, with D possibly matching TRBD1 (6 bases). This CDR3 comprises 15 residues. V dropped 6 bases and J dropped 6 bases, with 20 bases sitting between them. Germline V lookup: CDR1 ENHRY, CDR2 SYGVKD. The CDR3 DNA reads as TGTGCCATCAGGACGGGGCAGGGGCCCAGGGCTGAAGCTTTCTTT. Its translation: CAIRTGQGPRAEAFF.

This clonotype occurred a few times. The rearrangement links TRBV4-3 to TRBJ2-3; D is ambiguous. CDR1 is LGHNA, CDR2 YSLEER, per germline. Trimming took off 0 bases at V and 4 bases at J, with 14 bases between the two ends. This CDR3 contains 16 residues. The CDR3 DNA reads TGCGCCAGCAGCCAAGATTTCCGGTGGATCCCAGATACGCAGTATTTT. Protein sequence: CASSQDFRWIPDTQYF.

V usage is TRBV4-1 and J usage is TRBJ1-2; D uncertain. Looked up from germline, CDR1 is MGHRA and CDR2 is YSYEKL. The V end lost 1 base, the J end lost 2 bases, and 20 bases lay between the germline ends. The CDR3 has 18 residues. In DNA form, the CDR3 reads TGCGCCAGCAGCCAAGTCCAGACTTCGGGAGAGTTAAACTATGGCTACACCTTC. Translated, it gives CASSQVQTSGELNYGYTF.

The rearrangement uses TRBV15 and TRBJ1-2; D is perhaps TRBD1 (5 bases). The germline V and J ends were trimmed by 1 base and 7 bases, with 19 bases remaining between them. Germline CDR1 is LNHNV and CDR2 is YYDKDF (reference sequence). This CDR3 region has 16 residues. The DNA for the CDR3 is TGTGCCACCAGCAGAGGGATTGGGGACCGCTTGTTTGGCTACACCTTC. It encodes CATSRGIGDRLFGYTF.

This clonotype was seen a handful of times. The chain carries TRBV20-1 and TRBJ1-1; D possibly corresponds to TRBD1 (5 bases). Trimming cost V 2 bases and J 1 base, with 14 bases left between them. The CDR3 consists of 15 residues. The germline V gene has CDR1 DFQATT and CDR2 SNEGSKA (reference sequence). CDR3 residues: CSARLPQGRNTEAFF. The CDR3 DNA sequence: TGCAGTGCTAGACTTCCTCAGGGCCGGAACACTGAAGCTTTCTTT.

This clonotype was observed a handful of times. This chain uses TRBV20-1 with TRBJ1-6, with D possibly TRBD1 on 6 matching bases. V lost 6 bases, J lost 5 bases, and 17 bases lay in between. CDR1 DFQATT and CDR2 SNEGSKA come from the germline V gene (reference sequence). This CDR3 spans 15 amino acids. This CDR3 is CSASLEEGDNSPLHF. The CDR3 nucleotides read TGCAGTGCCTCATTGGAAGAGGGGGATAATTCACCCCTCCACTTT.

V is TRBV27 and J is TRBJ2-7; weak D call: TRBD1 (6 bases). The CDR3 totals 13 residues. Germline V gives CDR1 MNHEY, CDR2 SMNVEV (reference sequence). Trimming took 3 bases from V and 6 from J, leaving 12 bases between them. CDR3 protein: CASSLQGTGEQYF. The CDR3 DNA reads TGTGCCAGCAGTTTGCAGGGGACGGGCGAGCAGTACTTC.

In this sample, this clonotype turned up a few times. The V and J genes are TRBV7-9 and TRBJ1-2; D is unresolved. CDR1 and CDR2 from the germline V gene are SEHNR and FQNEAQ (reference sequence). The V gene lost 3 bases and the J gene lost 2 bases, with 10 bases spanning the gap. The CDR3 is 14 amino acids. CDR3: CASSFIDPNYGYTF. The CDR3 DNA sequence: TGTGCCAGCAGCTTCATTGACCCAAACTATGGCTACACCTTC.

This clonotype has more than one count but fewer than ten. Written as DNA, the CDR3 is TGTGCCAGCAGCCCAAATCATGGGAATGAGCAGTTCTTC. Its protein is CASSPNHGNEQFF. This sequence joins TRBV7-9 and TRBJ2-1; no definite D call. Germline V gene lookup returns CDR1 SEHNR and CDR2 FQNEAQ (reference sequence). Trimming stripped 5 bases from V and 7 bases from J, with 12 bases between. This CDR3 is 13 amino acids long.

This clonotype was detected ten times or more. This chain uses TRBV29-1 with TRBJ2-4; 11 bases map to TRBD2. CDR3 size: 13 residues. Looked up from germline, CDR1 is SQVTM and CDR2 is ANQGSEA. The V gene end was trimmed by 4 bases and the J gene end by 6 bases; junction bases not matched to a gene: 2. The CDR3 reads CSVVSGRGNIQYF. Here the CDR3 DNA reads TGCAGCGTTGTTAGCGGGAGGGGAAACATTCAGTACTTC.

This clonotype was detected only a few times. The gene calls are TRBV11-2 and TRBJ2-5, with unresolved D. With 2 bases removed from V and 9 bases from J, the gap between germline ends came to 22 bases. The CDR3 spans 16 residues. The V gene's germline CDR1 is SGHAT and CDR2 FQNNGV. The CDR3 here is CASSLSGSPTVWPQYF. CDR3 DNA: TGTGCCAGCAGCTTATCGGGCTCCCCGACGGTATGGCCCCAGTACTTC.

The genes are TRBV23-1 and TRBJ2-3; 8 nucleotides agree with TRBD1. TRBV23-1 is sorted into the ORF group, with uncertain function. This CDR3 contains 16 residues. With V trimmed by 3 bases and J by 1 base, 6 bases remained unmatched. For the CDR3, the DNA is TGCGCCAGCAGTCAGCGACAGGGGCCCCGCACAGATACGCAGTATTTT. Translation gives CASSQRQGPRTDTQYF.

The CDR3 here is CASLRAGGPTDTQYF. Written as DNA, the CDR3 is TGCGCCAGCTTAAGAGCGGGGGGGCCGACAGATACGCAGTATTTT. This rearrangement joins TRBV5-1 to TRBJ2-3, with 10 bases aligning to TRBD2. V shed 7 bases, J shed 3 bases, and the junction held 8 bases outside the gene matches. Germline V CDR1 and CDR2: SGHRS, YFSETQ. The CDR3 contains 15 residues.

The chain's CDR3 is CASSLAINEQFF. The CDR3 nucleotides are TGTGCCAGCAGCTTAGCTATTAATGAGCAGTTCTTC. V gene TRBV7-9 combines with J gene TRBJ2-1; D gene unclear. Germline values: CDR1 SEHNR, CDR2 FQNEAQ (reference sequence). This CDR3 has 12 amino acids. V lost 0 bases and J 7 bases, leaving 4 bases between the germline ends. The whole variable domain, remainder taken from reference TRBV7-9 and TRBJ2-1, is DTGVSQNPRHKITKRGQNVTFRCDPISEHNRLYWYRQTLGQGPEFLTYFQNEAQLEKSRLLSDRFSAERPKGSFSTLEIQRTEQGDSAMYLCASSLAINEQFFGPGTRLTVL.

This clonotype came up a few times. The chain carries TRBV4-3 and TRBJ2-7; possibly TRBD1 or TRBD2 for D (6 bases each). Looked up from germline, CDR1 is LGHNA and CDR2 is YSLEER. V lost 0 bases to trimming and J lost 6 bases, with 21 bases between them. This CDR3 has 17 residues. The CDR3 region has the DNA TGCGCCAGCAGCCAAGATCCCCGGGGCGGAGGGGGGTCCGAGCAGTACTTC. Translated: CASSQDPRGGGGSEQYF.

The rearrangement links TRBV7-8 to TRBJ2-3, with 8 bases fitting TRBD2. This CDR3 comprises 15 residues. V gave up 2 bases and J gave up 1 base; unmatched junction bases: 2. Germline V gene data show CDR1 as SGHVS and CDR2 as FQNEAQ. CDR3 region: CASSLPGLGTDTQYF. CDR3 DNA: TGTGCCAGCAGCTTACCGGGACTAGGCACAGATACGCAGTATTTT.

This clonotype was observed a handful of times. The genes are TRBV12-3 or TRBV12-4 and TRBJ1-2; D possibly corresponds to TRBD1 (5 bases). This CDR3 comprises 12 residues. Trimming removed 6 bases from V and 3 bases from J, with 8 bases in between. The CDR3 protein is CASRGADYGYTF. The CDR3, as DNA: TGTGCCAGCAGAGGGGCAGACTATGGCTACACCTTC.

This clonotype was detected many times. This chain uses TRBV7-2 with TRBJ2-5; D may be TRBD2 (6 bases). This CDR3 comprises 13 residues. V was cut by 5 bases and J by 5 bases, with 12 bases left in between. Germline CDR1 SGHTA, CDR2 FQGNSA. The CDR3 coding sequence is TGTGCCAGCAGCCCCGGGACTTTTGAGACCCAGTACTTC. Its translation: CASSPGTFETQYF.

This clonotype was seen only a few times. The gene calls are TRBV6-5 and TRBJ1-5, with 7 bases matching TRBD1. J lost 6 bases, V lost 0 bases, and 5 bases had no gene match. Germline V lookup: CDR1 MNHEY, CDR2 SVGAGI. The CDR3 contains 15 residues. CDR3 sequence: CASSYSSRGRQPQHF. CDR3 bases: TGTGCCAGCAGTTACTCGAGTAGGGGGCGTCAGCCCCAGCATTTT.

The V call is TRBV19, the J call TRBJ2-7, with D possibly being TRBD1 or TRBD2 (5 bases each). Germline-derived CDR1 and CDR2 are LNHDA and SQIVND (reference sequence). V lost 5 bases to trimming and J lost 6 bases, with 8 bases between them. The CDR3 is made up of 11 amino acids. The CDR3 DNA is TGTGCCAGTAGTTTCGGGGCCGAGCAGTACTTC. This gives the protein CASSFGAEQYF.

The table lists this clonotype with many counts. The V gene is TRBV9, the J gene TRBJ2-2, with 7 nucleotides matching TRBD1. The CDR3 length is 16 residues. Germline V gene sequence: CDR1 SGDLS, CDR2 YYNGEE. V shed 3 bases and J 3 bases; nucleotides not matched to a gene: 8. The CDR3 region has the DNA TGTGCCAGCAGCGCAGAGACAGGGCAGGACACCGGGGAGCTGTTTTTT. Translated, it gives CASSAETGQDTGELFF.